This T cell receptor beta chain was sequenced during a study of OX40 agonist ivuxolimab in advanced cancers. Assay used: immunoSEQ multiplex PCR; TCRdb lists only in-frame clones, some missing. Here the sample spans roughly 81,000 clones, 70% to 90% being singletons. The clonotype was recovered from an adult with an advanced solid tumor such as melanoma, head and neck, liver or kidney cancer. The material was CD4+ or CD8+ T cells sorted from blood, obtained in a trial of the OX40 agonist ivuxolimab.

The CDR3 DNA reads as TGTGCCAGCAGCTTGGACCTAGGGGAATCTTATGGCTACACCTTC. Protein product: CASSLDLGESYGYTF. The chain is built from TRBV7-3 and TRBJ1-2; weak D call: TRBD1 (5 bases). This CDR3 has 15 residues. Germline assignment: CDR1 SGHTA and CDR2 FQGTGA. V was pared by 3 bases and J by 5 bases, with 16 bases between.